The sequence of this TCR beta chain was determined in a study of cytomegalovirus exposure and HLA in healthy donors. Findings and limits, study-wide: The authors listed about 170 TCR beta chains as cytomegalovirus-associated. Most TCR sequences proved rare, with some public TCRs found in many donors.

CDR3 length equals 17 residues. V shed 0 bases and J shed 2 bases, with 17 bases lying between them. CDR1 and CDR2 (germline): GTSNPN, SVGIG (reference sequence). Primers included in the PCR were 60 Vbeta and 13 Jbeta primers. Authors' data handling: Among the unique TCR beta chains that a later analysis counted, about 81 million in all, around 11 million were shared. The assay was immunoSEQ multiplex PCR, and TCRdb's table has in-frame clones only and misses some. Clone size and the V and J calls come from that table; the DNA yielded D and trimming. Among 150,000 or so clones, roughly 83% were seen once, and the ten largest hold over 6%. As regards this clone: The target antigen is unknown.

What was sequenced was PBMCs. This chain links TRBV30 with TRBJ1-5; perhaps TRBD1 as D (5 bases). This receptor was obtained from a man aged 25 to 40 in good health and CMV-seropositive. CDR3 nucleotide sequence: TGTGCCTGGAGTGTATCGGGGGGTCATACGGGCAATCAGCCCCAGCATTTT. This translates into CAWSVSGGHTGNQPQHF.